These T cell receptor beta chains were read from a single sample in a study of control samples from healthy donors and cancer patients. The table came from immunoSEQ multiplex PCR; TCRdb's copy has only in-frame clones and leaves some out. The sample yields 150,000 to 180,000 clones, about 93% seen once. What was sequenced was blood. These receptors were collected from a man aged 50 or older in good health. Both conserved end residues are part of each CDR3. A D gene is named only where the DNA matches it firmly. Clone size is shown for a subset of rows, as once, few, many or a class of expanded clone.

clone size: few; CDR3 length: 14; V gene: TRBV12-5; D gene: NA; J gene: TRBJ1-2; CDR3 DNA: TGTGCTAGTGGTTTGAGGGGGACGGAAGACGGCTACACCTTC; CDR3 protein: CASGLRGTEDGYTF
clone size: NA; CDR3 length: 13; V gene: TRBV27; D gene: NA; J gene: TRBJ2-7; CDR3 DNA: TGTGCCAGCAGTTTAGAGAGACTAGGTCAGCAGTACTTC; CDR3 protein: CASSLERLGQQYF
clone size: NA; CDR3 length: 14; V gene: TRBV6-5; D gene: NA; J gene: TRBJ2-2; CDR3 DNA: TGTGCCAGCAGTTTCTCGACGAACACCGGGGAGCTGTTTTTT; CDR3 protein: CASSFSTNTGELFF
clone size: NA; CDR3 length: 11; V gene: TRBV5-1; D gene: NA; J gene: TRBJ2-1; CDR3 DNA: TGCGCCAGCAGCTTGAGGGATGAGCAGTTCTTC; CDR3 protein: CASSLRDEQFF
clone size: once; CDR3 length: 14; V gene: TRBV5-1; D gene: TRBD1; J gene: TRBJ2-3; CDR3 DNA: TGCGCCAGCAGCTCGGGACAGGGGCGAGATACGCAGTATTTT; CDR3 protein: CASSSGQGRDTQYF
clone size: NA; CDR3 length: 12; V gene: TRBV28; D gene: NA; J gene: TRBJ1-2; CDR3 DNA: TGTGCCAGCAGTTTCTACAGCTCCGGCTACACCTTC; CDR3 protein: CASSFYSSGYTF
clone size: NA; CDR3 length: 16; V gene: TRBV6-5; D gene: NA; J gene: TRBJ1-2; CDR3 DNA: TGTGCCAGCAGTTACGGTGGTGGGGGGATTAACTATGGCTACACCTTC; CDR3 protein: CASSYGGGGINYGYTF
clone size: NA; CDR3 length: 15; V gene: TRBV11-2; D gene: NA; J gene: TRBJ2-2; CDR3 DNA: TGTGCCAGCAGCGGTCGGGAGATGGGCACCGGGGAGCTGTTTTTT; CDR3 protein: CASSGREMGTGELFF
clone size: NA; CDR3 length: 17; V gene: TRBV4-2; D gene: TRBD2; J gene: TRBJ2-3; CDR3 DNA: TGTGCCAGCGCCATAAACCCGTTGACTAGCGGGAGGGATACGCAGTATTTT; CDR3 protein: CASAINPLTSGRDTQYF
clone size: NA; CDR3 length: 14; V gene: TRBV5-1; D gene: TRBD1; J gene: TRBJ2-5; CDR3 DNA: TGCGCCAGCAGCCCCCCAGGGGGCGCGGAGACCCAGTACTTC; CDR3 protein: CASSPPGGAETQYF
clone size: NA; CDR3 length: 15; V gene: TRBV19; D gene: TRBD1; J gene: TRBJ2-5; CDR3 DNA: TGTGCCACTCAAGATCGGGACAGGGGGGAAAAGACCCAGTACTTC; CDR3 protein: CATQDRDRGEKTQYF
clone size: NA; CDR3 length: 15; V gene: TRBV9; D gene: TRBD2; J gene: TRBJ2-5; CDR3 DNA: TGTGCCAGCAGCGTAGGGCCAGCGGGAGGGGAGACCCAGTACTTC; CDR3 protein: CASSVGPAGGETQYF
clone size: NA; CDR3 length: 14; V gene: TRBV6-6; D gene: NA; J gene: TRBJ2-1; CDR3 DNA: TGTGCCAGCAGCCAAGGACAGCACTACAATGAGCAGTTCTTC; CDR3 protein: CASSQGQHYNEQFF
clone size: NA; CDR3 length: 15; V gene: TRBV5-1; D gene: TRBD1; J gene: TRBJ1-2; CDR3 DNA: TGCGCCAGCAGCCCCGACGGGGACAGTGGGTATGGCTACACCTTC; CDR3 protein: CASSPDGDSGYGYTF
clone size: NA; CDR3 length: 13; V gene: TRBV5-1; D gene: TRBD1; J gene: TRBJ1-2; CDR3 DNA: TGCGCCAGCAGCGCGACAGGGGACTATGGCTACACCTTC; CDR3 protein: CASSATGDYGYTF
clone size: NA; CDR3 length: 16; V gene: TRBV28; D gene: TRBD2; J gene: TRBJ2-1; CDR3 DNA: TGTGCCAGCAGTTTACGCGGGAGGTACTCCTACAATGAGCAGTTCTTC; CDR3 protein: CASSLRGRYSYNEQFF
clone size: NA; CDR3 length: 16; V gene: TRBV7-3; D gene: NA; J gene: TRBJ2-2; CDR3 DNA: TGTGCCAGCAGCTTCGCCGGGACGGCCGGAGCCGGGGAGCTGTTTTTT; CDR3 protein: CASSFAGTAGAGELFF
clone size: NA; CDR3 length: 15; V gene: TRBV28; D gene: NA; J gene: TRBJ1-3; CDR3 DNA: TGTGCCAGCAGTTTGCCTGAAAGCTCTGGAAACACCATATATTTT; CDR3 protein: CASSLPESSGNTIYF
clone size: NA; CDR3 length: 15; V gene: TRBV14; D gene: TRBD1; J gene: TRBJ1-2; CDR3 DNA: TGTGCCAGCAGCCAAGCGGGACAGGGGTACTATGGCTACACCTTC; CDR3 protein: CASSQAGQGYYGYTF
clone size: NA; CDR3 length: 13; V gene: TRBV11-3; D gene: TRBD2; J gene: TRBJ2-5; CDR3 DNA: TGTGCCAGCAGCCCTCGGGGGGGGGAGACCCAGTACTTC; CDR3 protein: CASSPRGGETQYF
clone size: NA; CDR3 length: 15; V gene: TRBV27; D gene: NA; J gene: TRBJ1-5; CDR3 DNA: TGTGCCAGCAGATCAGGAACAGGGTGGGGACAGCCCCAGCATTTT; CDR3 protein: CASRSGTGWGQPQHF
clone size: NA; CDR3 length: 15; V gene: TRBV24-1; D gene: NA; J gene: TRBJ2-1; CDR3 DNA: TGTGCCACCAGTGAACCAGGGGGGGCCTACAATGAGCAGTTCTTC; CDR3 protein: CATSEPGGAYNEQFF
clone size: NA; CDR3 length: 15; V gene: TRBV3-1/TRBV3-2; D gene: NA; J gene: TRBJ2-7; CDR3 DNA: TGTGCCAGCAGCCAAGACCCTTCGCGAGTCTACGAGCAGTACTTC; CDR3 protein: CASSQDPSRVYEQYF
clone size: NA; CDR3 length: 17; V gene: TRBV30; D gene: NA; J gene: TRBJ1-5; CDR3 DNA: TGTGCCTGGAGCGACCCTTTTATAGGACAGCTAAATCAGCCCCAGCATTTT; CDR3 protein: CAWSDPFIGQLNQPQHF
clone size: NA; CDR3 length: 15; V gene: TRBV7-9; D gene: NA; J gene: TRBJ2-1; CDR3 DNA: TGTGCCAGCAGCTTAGCGGGGCCCCAAACGAATGAGCAGTTCTTC; CDR3 protein: CASSLAGPQTNEQFF
clone size: NA; CDR3 length: 13; V gene: TRBV24-1; D gene: NA; J gene: TRBJ2-7; CDR3 DNA: TGTGCCACCAGTGTCACAGGCTCCTACGAGCAGTACTTC; CDR3 protein: CATSVTGSYEQYF
clone size: NA; CDR3 length: 17; V gene: TRBV4-2; D gene: TRBD1; J gene: TRBJ1-2; CDR3 DNA: TGTGCCAGCAGCCAAGATGGGGGACAGGACTATTTCTATGGCTACACCTTC; CDR3 protein: CASSQDGGQDYFYGYTF
clone size: NA; CDR3 length: 16; V gene: TRBV11-2; D gene: NA; J gene: TRBJ1-4; CDR3 DNA: TGTGCCAGCAGCTTAGTAAATAGGCAGCCTAATGAAAAACTGTTTTTT; CDR3 protein: CASSLVNRQPNEKLFF
clone size: NA; CDR3 length: 12; V gene: TRBV10-3; D gene: NA; J gene: TRBJ2-1; CDR3 DNA: TGTGCCATCAGTGAGTTTCAGGAAGCGCAGTTCTTC; CDR3 protein: CAISEFQEAQFF
clone size: NA; CDR3 length: 14; V gene: TRBV2; D gene: TRBD1; J gene: TRBJ1-1; CDR3 DNA: TGTGCCAGCAGTCTTGGACAGGGTATGGCTGAAGCTTTCTTT; CDR3 protein: CASSLGQGMAEAFF
clone size: NA; CDR3 length: 15; V gene: TRBV27; D gene: NA; J gene: TRBJ1-5; CDR3 DNA: TGTGCCAGCAGGAACAGTTTCCTTGGCAATCAGCCCCAGCATTTT; CDR3 protein: CASRNSFLGNQPQHF
clone size: NA; CDR3 length: 16; V gene: TRBV9; D gene: TRBD1; J gene: TRBJ1-3; CDR3 DNA: TGTGCCAGCAGCCCAGGACAGGCCATCTCTGGAAACACCATATATTTT; CDR3 protein: CASSPGQAISGNTIYF
clone size: NA; CDR3 length: 20; V gene: TRBV28; D gene: TRBD2; J gene: TRBJ2-6; CDR3 DNA: TGTGCCAGCAGTTGGGACCCGACTAGCGGGAGCTCTCTGGGGGCCAACGTCCTGACTTTC; CDR3 protein: CASSWDPTSGSSLGANVLTF
clone size: NA; CDR3 length: 14; V gene: TRBV30; D gene: TRBD2; J gene: TRBJ2-2; CDR3 DNA: TGTGCCTGGAGTAGACTAGCGGGGACCGGGGAGCTGTTTTTT; CDR3 protein: CAWSRLAGTGELFF
clone size: NA; CDR3 length: 13; V gene: TRBV7-8; D gene: NA; J gene: TRBJ2-7; CDR3 DNA: TGTGCCAGCAGCCCGAGAACTCCACTCGAGCAGTACTTC; CDR3 protein: CASSPRTPLEQYF
clone size: NA; CDR3 length: 11; V gene: TRBV27; D gene: NA; J gene: TRBJ2-1; CDR3 DNA: TGTGCCAGCAGTTTTTACAATGAGCAGTTCTTC; CDR3 protein: CASSFYNEQFF
clone size: NA; CDR3 length: 14; V gene: TRBV19; D gene: TRBD1; J gene: TRBJ1-2; CDR3 DNA: TGTGCCAGTAGTCTCGGACAGGGGGCCTTTGGCTACACCTTC; CDR3 protein: CASSLGQGAFGYTF
clone size: NA; CDR3 length: 14; V gene: TRBV6-2/TRBV6-3; D gene: TRBD2; J gene: TRBJ2-7; CDR3 DNA: TGTGCCAGCAGTTACGGCGGGAGGACCTACGAGCAGTACTTC; CDR3 protein: CASSYGGRTYEQYF
clone size: NA; CDR3 length: 14; V gene: TRBV28; D gene: NA; J gene: TRBJ2-7; CDR3 DNA: TGTGCCAGCAGTTTAAGGCTTGCAGCTAGAGAGCAGTACTTC; CDR3 protein: CASSLRLAAREQYF
clone size: NA; CDR3 length: 15; V gene: TRBV27; D gene: TRBD1; J gene: TRBJ1-5; CDR3 DNA: TGTGCCAGCAGTCAAGACAGGGGGAGCAATCAGCCCCAGCATTTT; CDR3 protein: CASSQDRGSNQPQHF
clone size: NA; CDR3 length: 13; V gene: TRBV2; D gene: NA; J gene: TRBJ1-1; CDR3 DNA: TGTGCCAGCGAAGCTCAGATGAACACTGAAGCTTTCTTT; CDR3 protein: CASEAQMNTEAFF
clone size: NA; CDR3 length: 15; V gene: TRBV24-1; D gene: NA; J gene: TRBJ2-2; CDR3 DNA: TGTGCCACCAGTGATTTGAGGGACGTGGGCGGGGAGCTGTTTTTT; CDR3 protein: CATSDLRDVGGELFF
clone size: NA; CDR3 length: 13; V gene: TRBV3-1/TRBV3-2; D gene: TRBD2; J gene: TRBJ2-4; CDR3 DNA: TGTGCCAGCAGCCAGGGAGGGCTGAACATTCAGTACTTC; CDR3 protein: CASSQGGLNIQYF
clone size: once; CDR3 length: 14; V gene: TRBV6-5; D gene: NA; J gene: TRBJ1-4; CDR3 DNA: TGTGCCAGCAGTATCAACAGGGACCGGGAAAAACTGTTTTTT; CDR3 protein: CASSINRDREKLFF
clone size: NA; CDR3 length: 15; V gene: TRBV7-9; D gene: TRBD1; J gene: TRBJ1-1; CDR3 DNA: TGTGCCAGCAGCCCCCCGACAGGGGGCAACACTGAAGCTTTCTTT; CDR3 protein: CASSPPTGGNTEAFF
clone size: NA; CDR3 length: 13; V gene: TRBV29-1; D gene: TRBD1; J gene: TRBJ1-1; CDR3 DNA: TGCAGCGTCATGACAGGGGAGAGAACTGAAGCTTTCTTT; CDR3 protein: CSVMTGERTEAFF